This is a list of T cell receptor beta chains from one sample in a study of cytomegalovirus exposure and HLA in healthy donors. Sequencing used immunoSEQ multiplex PCR; TCRdb keeps in-frame clones, though not all of them. The sample has 150,000 to 200,000 clones; 82% are singletons. The specimen sequenced was PBMCs. The receptors were sampled from a girl aged 2 to 10 in good health and CMV-seropositive. Each CDR3 is given without its conserved first and last residue. Fields, in order: J gene, clone size, V gene, CDR3 protein. Clone size is not always given. Where it is, it says once, few, many or a class for expanded clones.

j_call: TRBJ1-5
clone_size: NA
v_call: TRBV21-1
cdr3_aa: ASSKRGGPTGNQPQH

j_call: TRBJ1-5
clone_size: NA
v_call: TRBV28
cdr3_aa: ASSLGGGMGNNQPQH

j_call: TRBJ1-1
clone_size: NA
v_call: TRBV27
cdr3_aa: ASRTIRDREMSTEAF

j_call: TRBJ2-3
clone_size: few
v_call: TRBV4-2
cdr3_aa: ASSQDSGGGPDTQY

j_call: TRBJ2-5
clone_size: NA
v_call: TRBV5-6
cdr3_aa: ASSPRQPQETQY

j_call: TRBJ2-3
clone_size: NA
v_call: TRBV6-1
cdr3_aa: ASSEQGSTDTQY

j_call: TRBJ1-5
clone_size: NA
v_call: TRBV19
cdr3_aa: ASSPQNQPQH

j_call: TRBJ2-7
clone_size: NA
v_call: TRBV7-9
cdr3_aa: ASSLAGGSYEQY

j_call: TRBJ2-3
clone_size: NA
v_call: TRBV14
cdr3_aa: ASSQDRGTTDTQY

j_call: TRBJ2-1
clone_size: NA
v_call: TRBV28
cdr3_aa: ASSARDSGPGNEQF

j_call: TRBJ1-2
clone_size: NA
v_call: TRBV13
cdr3_aa: ASSPSIAWTRVGYT

j_call: TRBJ2-3
clone_size: NA
v_call: TRBV10-3
cdr3_aa: AIRGGLAGITDTQY

j_call: TRBJ2-7
clone_size: NA
v_call: TRBV5-6
cdr3_aa: ASSFRWRVNEQY

j_call: TRBJ2-7
clone_size: NA
v_call: TRBV6-1
cdr3_aa: ASRHHWDRSYEQY

j_call: TRBJ1-4
clone_size: NA
v_call: TRBV28
cdr3_aa: ASKPGTGGEKLF

j_call: TRBJ2-3
clone_size: once
v_call: TRBV5-6
cdr3_aa: ASSSRLAGGWRTDTQY

j_call: TRBJ2-1
clone_size: NA
v_call: TRBV11-2
cdr3_aa: ASSLDSGLEHQGQF